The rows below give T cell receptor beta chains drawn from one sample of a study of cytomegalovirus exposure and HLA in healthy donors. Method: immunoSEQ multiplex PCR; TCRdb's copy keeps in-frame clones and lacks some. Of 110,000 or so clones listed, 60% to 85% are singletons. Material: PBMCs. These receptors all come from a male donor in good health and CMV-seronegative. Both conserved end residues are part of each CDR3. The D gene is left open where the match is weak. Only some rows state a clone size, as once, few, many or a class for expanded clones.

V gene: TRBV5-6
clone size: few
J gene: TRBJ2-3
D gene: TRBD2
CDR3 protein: CASSFLAGGLADTQYF
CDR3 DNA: TGTGCCAGCAGCTTTCTAGCGGGAGGCTTAGCAGATACGCAGTATTTT

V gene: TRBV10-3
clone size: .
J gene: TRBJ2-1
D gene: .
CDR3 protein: CAIRDRLGPSYNEQFF
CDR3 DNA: TGTGCCATCAGGGACCGACTAGGGCCCTCCTACAATGAGCAGTTCTTC

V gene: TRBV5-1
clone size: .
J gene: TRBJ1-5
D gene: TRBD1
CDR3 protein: CASSVGTGGVQPQHF
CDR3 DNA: TGCGCCAGCAGCGTCGGGACAGGGGGAGTCCAGCCCCAGCATTTT

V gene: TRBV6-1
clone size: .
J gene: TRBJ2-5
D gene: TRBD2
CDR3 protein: CASSGTSGSSGETQYF
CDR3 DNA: TGTGCCAGCAGTGGGACTAGCGGGAGTTCGGGAGAGACCCAGTACTTC

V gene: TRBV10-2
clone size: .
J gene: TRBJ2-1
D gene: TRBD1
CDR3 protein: CASSVLGQGAHEQFF
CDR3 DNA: TGCGCCAGCAGTGTATTGGGACAGGGGGCCCATGAGCAGTTCTTC

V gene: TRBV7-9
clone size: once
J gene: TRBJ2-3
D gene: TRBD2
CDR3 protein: CASSLGGEGLRTDTQYF
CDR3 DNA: TGTGCCAGCAGCTTAGGAGGGGAGGGGTTGCGTACAGATACGCAGTATTTT

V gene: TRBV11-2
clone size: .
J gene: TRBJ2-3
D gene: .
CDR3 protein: CASSSSGVEQYF
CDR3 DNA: TGTGCCAGCAGCTCTTCGGGGGTAGAGCAGTATTTT

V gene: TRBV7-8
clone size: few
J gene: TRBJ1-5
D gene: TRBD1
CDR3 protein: CASSTDRGQPQHF
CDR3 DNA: TGTGCCAGCAGTACCGACAGGGGACAGCCCCAGCATTTT

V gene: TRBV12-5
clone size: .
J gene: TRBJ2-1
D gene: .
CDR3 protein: CASGPPSGILNEQFF
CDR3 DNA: TGTGCTAGTGGCCCGCCGTCCGGGATTCTCAATGAGCAGTTCTTC

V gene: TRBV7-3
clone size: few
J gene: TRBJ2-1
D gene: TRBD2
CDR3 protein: CASSRAGGVDEQFF
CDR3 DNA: TGTGCCAGCAGTCGAGCGGGAGGCGTGGATGAGCAGTTCTTC

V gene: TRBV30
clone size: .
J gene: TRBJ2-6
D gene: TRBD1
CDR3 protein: CAWSPGTGLSGANVLTF
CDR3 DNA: TGTGCCTGGAGCCCCGGGACAGGACTATCTGGGGCCAACGTCCTGACTTTC

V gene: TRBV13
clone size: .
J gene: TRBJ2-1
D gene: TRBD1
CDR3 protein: CASSSASGQGDNEQFF
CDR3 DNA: TGTGCCAGCAGCTCAGCCTCGGGACAGGGAGACAATGAGCAGTTCTTC

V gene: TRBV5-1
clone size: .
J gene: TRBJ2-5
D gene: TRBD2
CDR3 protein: CASTVAGPPIKETQYF
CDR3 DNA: TGCGCCAGCACGGTAGCGGGGCCCCCAATTAAAGAGACCCAGTACTTC

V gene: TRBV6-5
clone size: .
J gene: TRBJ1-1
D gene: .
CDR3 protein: CASSSGQMNTEAFF
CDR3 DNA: TGTGCCAGCAGTTCAGGACAGATGAACACTGAAGCTTTCTTT

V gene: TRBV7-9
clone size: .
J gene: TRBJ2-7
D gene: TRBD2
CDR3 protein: CASTKNPGGSGEQYF
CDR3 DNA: TGTGCCAGCACCAAAAATCCGGGAGGGTCGGGCGAGCAGTACTTC

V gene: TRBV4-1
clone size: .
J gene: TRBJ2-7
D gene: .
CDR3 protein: CASSQVGSSYEQYF
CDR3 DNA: TGCGCCAGCAGCCAAGTCGGGAGCTCCTACGAGCAGTACTTC

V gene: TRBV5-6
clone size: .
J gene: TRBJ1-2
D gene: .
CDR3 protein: CASSLVESRGGYTF
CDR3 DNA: TGTGCCAGCAGCTTGGTGGAGTCACGGGGTGGCTACACCTTC

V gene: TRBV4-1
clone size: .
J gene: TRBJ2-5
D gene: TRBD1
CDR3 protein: CASSLSRGQETQYF
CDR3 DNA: TGCGCCAGCAGCCTAAGCAGGGGGCAAGAGACCCAGTACTTC

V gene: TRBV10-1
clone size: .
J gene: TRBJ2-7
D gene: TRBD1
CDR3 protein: CASSPFGTGSEQYF
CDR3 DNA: TGCGCCAGCAGCCCCTTCGGGACAGGGAGCGAGCAGTACTTC

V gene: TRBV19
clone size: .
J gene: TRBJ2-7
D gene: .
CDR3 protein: CASSIRGASGTGSYEQYF
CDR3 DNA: TGTGCCAGTAGTATAAGGGGGGCTAGCGGGACAGGCTCCTACGAGCAGTACTTC

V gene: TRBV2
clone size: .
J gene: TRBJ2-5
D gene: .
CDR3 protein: CASSDRGQETQYF
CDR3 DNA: TGTGCCAGCAGTGACAGGGGCCAAGAGACCCAGTACTTC

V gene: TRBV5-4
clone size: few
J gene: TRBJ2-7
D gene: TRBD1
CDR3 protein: CASSAGQGGYSYEQYF
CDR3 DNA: TGTGCCAGCAGCGCGGGACAGGGAGGTTATTCCTACGAGCAGTACTTC

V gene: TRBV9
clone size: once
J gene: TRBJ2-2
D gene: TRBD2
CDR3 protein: CASSGLVLAGTGELFF
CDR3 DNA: TGTGCCAGCAGCGGCCTTGTACTAGCGGGAACCGGGGAGCTGTTTTTT

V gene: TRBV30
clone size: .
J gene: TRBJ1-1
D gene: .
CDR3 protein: CAWDSNTEAFF
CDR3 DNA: TGTGCCTGGGACAGTAACACTGAAGCTTTCTTT

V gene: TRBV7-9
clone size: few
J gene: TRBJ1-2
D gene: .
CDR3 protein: CASSLSGRSGYTF
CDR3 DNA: TGTGCCAGCAGCTTAAGCGGCAGATCTGGCTACACCTTC

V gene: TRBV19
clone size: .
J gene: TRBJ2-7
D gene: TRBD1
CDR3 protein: CASSMGDRASYEQYF
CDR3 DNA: TGTGCCAGTAGTATGGGGGACAGGGCTTCCTACGAGCAGTACTTC

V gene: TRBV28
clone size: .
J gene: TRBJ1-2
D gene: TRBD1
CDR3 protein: CASSSQTGADDTF
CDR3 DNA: TGTGCCAGCAGTTCGCAGACAGGGGCGGACGACACCTTC